Sequencing of this T cell receptor beta chain was carried out in a study of vaccination and CD4 T cells after COVID-19. Treatment denoted: approximately 11-day PBMC culture with coronavirus spike peptide pools or control peptides (ViraFEST assay). Germline loops: CDR1 MNHEY, CDR2 SVGEGT. With 10 bases removed from V and 5 bases from J, the gap between germline ends came to 17 bases. This CDR3 is built from 13 residues. This clonotype has a single count. Its antigen is not known. With the Oncomine TCR Beta short-read assay, DNA from cultured CD4+ T cells was sequenced. TCRdb analysed the PCR reads with MiXCR anew, one entry per CDR3 protein. The table has several thousand distinct CDR3 sequences, under 60% seen once.

V usage is TRBV6-2 or TRBV6-3 and J usage is TRBJ2-5; tentatively, D is TRBD2 (5 bases). The clonotype originates from a human donor who had recovered from COVID-19. The sequencing input was CD4+ T cells from blood, cultured in vitro. CDR3 region: CATRWENLETQYF. The CDR3 DNA reads TGTGCCACCCGATGGGAGAACTTGGAGACCCAGTACTTC.